This TCR beta chain was recovered during a study of T cell responses to AZD1222 COVID-19 vaccine. General observations from the study: Targeting of unmutated variant regions was reportedly seen in nearly half of spike-specific TCRs. Along spike, vaccine-associated CD4 TCRs were found throughout, with dominance at 160-218 and 743-854.

Details on this clone: The antigen remains undetermined.

Data came from immunoSEQ multiplex PCR; TCRdb stores just in-frame clones and leaves some out. The top ten clones hold approximately 1.9% of a sample with some 180,000 clones, around 90% of them seen once. V was pared by 2 bases and J by 2 bases, with 14 bases between. Germline CDR1 and CDR2: SGHTA and FQGTGA. This CDR3 has 16 residues. The starting material was peripheral blood, obtained 28 days after the second AZD1222 dose. The source of this sequence is an adult who received the AZD1222 COVID-19 vaccine. V usage is TRBV7-3 and J usage is TRBJ2-3, with D possibly TRBD1 on 5 matching bases. CDR3: CASSLGADLNTDTQYF. CDR3 nucleotide sequence: TGTGCCAGCAGCTTAGGGGCCGACCTAAACACAGATACGCAGTATTTT.